The T cell receptor (beta chain) under discussion was sequenced for a study of T-cell memory formation after mild COVID-19. A single record per CDR3 protein comes from TCRdb applying MiXCR to the 5' RACE reads. The sample has about 360,000 distinct CDR3 sequences; around 13% are singletons. The germline V gene encodes CDR1 MNHNS and CDR2 SASEGT. The CDR3 loop spans 13 amino acids. Trimming removed 6 bases from V and 2 bases from J, with 11 bases in between. In this sample, this clonotype turned up a few times. This chain links TRBV6-1 with TRBJ2-7; D is possibly TRBD1 (6 bases). This clonotype was obtained from a man younger than 35 who had mild COVID-19 (a few samples of this study predate the infection). Cell type and time point are not known. Sequenced input: PBMCs or a T cell subset sorted from them (not recorded which). CDR3 sequence reads: CASSPGAPYEQYV. The CDR3 DNA sequence: TGTGCCAGCAGCCCAGGGGCACCCTACGAGCAGTACGTC.